This TCR beta chain was identified in a study of T cells after yellow fever vaccination. The CDR3 has 13 residues. Trimming stripped 0 bases from V and 7 bases from J, with 6 bases between. From germline, CDR1 is MNHEY and CDR2 SVGAGI. MiXCR was run by TCRdb on the 5' RACE reads, yielding one entry per CDR3 protein. The sample comprises about 300,000 distinct CDR3 sequences, about 10% of which are singletons, and 3% to 3.5% rests with the top ten. The chain carries TRBV6-5 and TRBJ2-2; D remains ambiguous. This clonotype originated in a man younger than 30 who received the YFV17D yellow fever vaccine. This specimen consisted of CD4+ T cells sorted from PBMCs, obtained 5 days after the yellow fever booster vaccination. The CDR3 loop reads CASSYSWGGELFF. In nucleotides, the CDR3 is TGTGCCAGCAGTTACTCTTGGGGCGGGGAGCTGTTTTTT.